This T cell receptor beta chain was documented in a study of CD4 and CD8 cells across lung adenocarcinoma regions. This clonotype showed up many times. This CDR3 is built from 15 residues. The germline V gene encodes CDR1 MRHNA and CDR2 SNTAGT. The V gene lost 10 bases and the J gene lost 2 bases, with 20 bases spanning the gap. TCRdb analysed the PCR reads with MiXCR anew, one entry per CDR3 protein. Of about 20,000 distinct CDR3 sequences listed, 50% to 55% are singletons. The sequence was collected from a female donor with lung adenocarcinoma. The CD4 and CD8 labels of this study may be unreliable. Sequencing was performed on CD8+ T cells from the center of a lung tumor. The chain recombines TRBV6-4 with TRBJ2-5; D is unresolved. The CDR3 loop reads CAITIRMEPQETQYF. The CDR3 DNA reads TGTGCCATCACAATTAGGATGGAACCGCAAGAGACCCAGTACTTC.